The following is a TCR beta chain sequence with its context. Antigen specificity is unknown. The source of the sample is a study of T cell responses to AZD1222 COVID-19 vaccine. Libraries were prepared by immunoSEQ multiplex PCR; TCRdb keeps only in-frame clonotypes and omits some of them. The sample consists of 200,000 to 250,000 clones, 85% to 95% of them appearing once. V was clipped by 4 bases and J by 2 bases, with 12 bases between them. This CDR3 comprises 15 residues. Germline values: CDR1 SGHNT, CDR2 YYREEE (reference sequence). Study-level points and caveats: Without day 14 samples, only post-peak T cell repertoires were studied. White British donors predominated, females outnumbered males, and clonal diversity was possibly underestimated.

The receptor was derived from an adult in good health. This specimen was peripheral blood, taken on day 0 of MenACWY control vaccination. The chain couples TRBV5-4 to TRBJ1-4; no reliable D call. For the CDR3, the DNA is TGTGCCAGCAGCCCTGGCGGGAATACTAATGAAAAACTGTTTTTT. Amino acid sequence: CASSPGGNTNEKLFF.